Listed here are 8 T cell receptor beta chains from one sample, sequenced in a study of follicular helper T cells after annual influenza vaccination. The time point was: 2014-2015 season, pre-vaccination. TCRdb's table, derived via immunoSEQ multiplex PCR, lists solely in-frame clones and lacks some. The profile covers some 2,500 clones, with roughly 86% appearing a single time and around 2.6% taken by the ten largest. The sequenced sample was CXCR5+ CD38+ circulating T follicular helper cells from blood, obtained on the day of influenza vaccination. Indicated subset: circulating Tfh, non-naive CD4+CXCR5+PD-1+ (ICOS+CD38+ or ICOS-CD38-). The receptors were sampled from an adult who received the influenza vaccine.

The chain combines TRBV6-6 with TRBJ1-1; D unresolved. The germline V gene encodes CDR1 MNHNY and CDR2 SVGAGI (reference sequence). V dropped 0 bases and J dropped 1 base, with 12 bases sitting between them. The CDR3 covers 16 residues. The CDR3 loop reads CASSYSWPGWNTEAFF. In DNA, the CDR3 is TGTGCCAGCAGTTACTCGTGGCCGGGTTGGAACACTGAAGCTTTCTTT.

V is TRBV5-1 and J is TRBJ2-2, with D possibly TRBD1 on 6 matching bases. Germline V gene sequence: CDR1 SGHRS, CDR2 YFSETQ. V was shortened by 8 bases and J by 1 base, with 12 bases between the two germline ends. This CDR3 has 14 amino acids. CDR3 residues: CASMNRVNTGELFF. CDR3 in DNA: TGCGCCAGTATGAACAGGGTGAACACCGGGGAGCTGTTTTTT.

V gene TRBV15 combines with J gene TRBJ1-4; TRBD1 matches 8 bases. CDR1 LNHNV and CDR2 YYDKDF come from the germline V gene (reference sequence). The CDR3 is 16 amino acids. V trimming: 2 bases; J trimming: 4 bases; junction bases outside the gene matches: 6. CDR3 residues: CATSRPWTGRNEKLFF. The CDR3 DNA reads as TGTGCCACCAGCAGACCTTGGACAGGGCGTAATGAAAAACTGTTTTTT. The entire variable domain, with the rest obtained from reference TRBV15 and TRBJ1-4, is as follows: DAMVIQNPRYQVTQFGKPVTLSCSQTLNHNVMYWYQQKSSQAPKLLFHYYDKDFNNEADTPDNFQSRRPNTSFCFLDIRSPGLGDTAMYLCATSRPWTGRNEKLFFGSGTQLSVL.

This rearrangement joins TRBV2 to TRBJ1-6, with D perhaps matching TRBD1 (5 bases). V was cut by 5 bases and J by 5 bases, with 16 bases left in between. The germline V gene encodes CDR1 SNHLY and CDR2 FYNNEI. The CDR3 is made up of 16 amino acids. The CDR3 nucleotides read TGTGCCAGCAGTTTGGGGGGGGTGAACCATAATTCACCCCTCCACTTT. This codes for CASSLGGVNHNSPLHF.

CDR3 in amino acids: CASSLQGATGNTIYF. The CDR3 DNA sequence: TGTGCCAGCAGCTTGCAGGGGGCCACTGGAAACACCATATATTTT. This chain connects TRBV5-4 to TRBJ1-3; 8 bases agree with TRBD1. The CDR3 contains 15 residues. V lost 1 base to trimming and J lost 2 bases; unmatched junction nucleotides: 2. Germline V gives CDR1 SGHNT, CDR2 YYREEE (reference sequence).

This rearrangement joins TRBV9 to TRBJ1-2; D unclear. V was cut by 0 bases and J by 8 bases, with 14 bases left in between. Germline V gene sequence: CDR1 SGDLS, CDR2 YYNGEE. This CDR3 contains 14 residues. The CDR3 DNA reads TGTGCCAGCAGCGTAGAGGAGTGGGGAGGCGGCTACACCTTC. Translating gives CASSVEEWGGGYTF.

The chain links TRBV7-8 to TRBJ1-5; 8 nucleotides line up with TRBD1. The junction had 17 bases not matched to a gene; V was cut back by 7 bases and J by 6 bases. The CDR3 loop spans 17 amino acids. From germline, CDR1 is SGHVS and CDR2 FQNEAQ. The CDR3 sequence is CASNSNLGQGGSQPQHF. For the CDR3, the DNA is TGTGCCAGCAACTCAAACCTCGGACAGGGAGGTAGTCAGCCCCAGCATTTT.

The genes are TRBV28 and TRBJ2-7; TRBD2 matches 8 bases. Germline V gives CDR1 MDHEN, CDR2 SYDVKM. V shed 4 bases and J 0 bases; nucleotides not matched to a gene: 5. The CDR3 is 15 amino acids. As DNA, the CDR3 is TGTGCCAGCAGTTCCCCGGGACTAGACTCCTACGAGCAGTACTTC. This encodes CASSSPGLDSYEQYF.